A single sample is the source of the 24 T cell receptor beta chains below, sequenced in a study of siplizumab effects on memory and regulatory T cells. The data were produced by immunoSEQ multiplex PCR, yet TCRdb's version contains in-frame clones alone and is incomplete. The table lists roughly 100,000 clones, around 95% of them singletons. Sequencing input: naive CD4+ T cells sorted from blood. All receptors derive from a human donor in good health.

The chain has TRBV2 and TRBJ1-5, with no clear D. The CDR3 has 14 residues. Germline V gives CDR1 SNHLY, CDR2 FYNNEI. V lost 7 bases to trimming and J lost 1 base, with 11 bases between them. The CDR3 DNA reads TGTGCCAGCACCCCCCAGAGGAGCAATCAGCCCCAGCATTTT. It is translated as CASTPQRSNQPQHF.

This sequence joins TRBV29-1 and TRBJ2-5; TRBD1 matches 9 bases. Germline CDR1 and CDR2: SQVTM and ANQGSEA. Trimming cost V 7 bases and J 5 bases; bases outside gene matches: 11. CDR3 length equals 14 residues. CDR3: CSGTPGQGAETQYF. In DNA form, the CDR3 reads TGCAGCGGAACTCCGGGACAGGGAGCCGAGACCCAGTACTTC.

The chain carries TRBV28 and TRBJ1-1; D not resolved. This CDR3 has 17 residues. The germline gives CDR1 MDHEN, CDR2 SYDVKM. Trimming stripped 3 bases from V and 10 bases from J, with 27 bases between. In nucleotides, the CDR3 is TGTGCCAGCAGTTTTGCATCGGGCGTGGGGAGGATGCGCGGAGCTTTCTTT. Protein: CASSFASGVGRMRGAFF.

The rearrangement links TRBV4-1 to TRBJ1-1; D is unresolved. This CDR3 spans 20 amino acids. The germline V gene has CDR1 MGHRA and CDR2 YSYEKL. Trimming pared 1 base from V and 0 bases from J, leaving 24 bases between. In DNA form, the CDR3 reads TGCGCCAGCAGCCAAGTGGGCGTTGTCCCTGCAGGAGCCATGAACACTGAAGCTTTCTTT. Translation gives CASSQVGVVPAGAMNTEAFF.

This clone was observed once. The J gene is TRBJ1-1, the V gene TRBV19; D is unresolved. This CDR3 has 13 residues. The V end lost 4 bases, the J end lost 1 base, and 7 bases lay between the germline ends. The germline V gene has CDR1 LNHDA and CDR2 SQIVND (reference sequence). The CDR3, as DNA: TGTGCCAGTAGTAAACTCGAGAACACTGAAGCTTTCTTT. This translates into CASSKLENTEAFF.

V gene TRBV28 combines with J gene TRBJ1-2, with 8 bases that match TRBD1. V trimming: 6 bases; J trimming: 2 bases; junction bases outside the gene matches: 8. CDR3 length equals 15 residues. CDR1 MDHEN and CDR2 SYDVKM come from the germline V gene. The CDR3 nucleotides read TGTGCCAGCAGCCTCCAGGGGGCCGTGAACTATGGCTACACCTTC. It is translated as CASSLQGAVNYGYTF.

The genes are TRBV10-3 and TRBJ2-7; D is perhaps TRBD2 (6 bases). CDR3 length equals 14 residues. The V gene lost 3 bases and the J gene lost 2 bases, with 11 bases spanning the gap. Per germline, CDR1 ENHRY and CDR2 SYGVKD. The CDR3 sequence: CAISEGSGPYEQYF. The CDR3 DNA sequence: TGTGCCATCAGTGAAGGTAGCGGCCCCTACGAGCAGTACTTC.

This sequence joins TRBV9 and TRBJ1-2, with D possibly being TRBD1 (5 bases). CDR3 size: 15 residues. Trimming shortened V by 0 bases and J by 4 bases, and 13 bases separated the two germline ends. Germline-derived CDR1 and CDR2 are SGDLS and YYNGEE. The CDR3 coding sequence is TGTGCCAGCAGCGTAGAGGGAGGGGTCGGCTATGGCTACACCTTC. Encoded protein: CASSVEGGVGYGYTF.

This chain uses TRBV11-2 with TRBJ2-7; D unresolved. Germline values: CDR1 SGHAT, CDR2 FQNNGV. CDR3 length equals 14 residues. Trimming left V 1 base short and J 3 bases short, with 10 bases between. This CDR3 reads CASSLASRGYEQYF. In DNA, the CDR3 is TGTGCCAGCAGCTTAGCCTCTCGAGGCTACGAGCAGTACTTC. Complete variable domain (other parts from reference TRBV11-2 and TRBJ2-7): EAGVAQSPRYKIIEKRQSVAFWCNPISGHATLYWYQQILGQGPKLLIQFQNNGVVDDSQLPKDRFSAERLKGVDSTLKIQPAKLEDSAVYLCASSLASRGYEQYFGPGTRLTVT.

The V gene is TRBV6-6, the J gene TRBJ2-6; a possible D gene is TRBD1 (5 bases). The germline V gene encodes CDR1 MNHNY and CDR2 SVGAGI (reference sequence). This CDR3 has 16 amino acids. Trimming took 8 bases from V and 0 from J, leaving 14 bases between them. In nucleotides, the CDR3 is TGTGCCAGCGCGCGGACACACGGCTCTGGGGCCAACGTCCTGACTTTC. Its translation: CASARTHGSGANVLTF.

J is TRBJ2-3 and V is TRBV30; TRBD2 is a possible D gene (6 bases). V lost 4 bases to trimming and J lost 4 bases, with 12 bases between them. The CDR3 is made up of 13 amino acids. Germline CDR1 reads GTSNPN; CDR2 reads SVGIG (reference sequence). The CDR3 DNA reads TGTGCCTGGACCCCCACTAGCCCAGATACGCAGTATTTT. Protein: CAWTPTSPDTQYF.

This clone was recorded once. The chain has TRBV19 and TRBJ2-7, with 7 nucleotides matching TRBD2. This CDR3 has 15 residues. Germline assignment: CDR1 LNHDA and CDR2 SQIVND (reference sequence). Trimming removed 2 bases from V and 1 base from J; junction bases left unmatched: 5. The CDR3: CASSIQAGPSYEQYF. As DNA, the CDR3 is TGTGCCAGTAGTATACAAGCGGGACCATCCTACGAGCAGTACTTC.

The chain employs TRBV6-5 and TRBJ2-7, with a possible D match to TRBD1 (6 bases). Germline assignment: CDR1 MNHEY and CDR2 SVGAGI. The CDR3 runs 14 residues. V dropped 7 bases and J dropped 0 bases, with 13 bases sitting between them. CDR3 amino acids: CASTGQRGSYEQYF. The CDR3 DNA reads TGTGCCAGCACCGGACAGAGAGGCTCCTACGAGCAGTACTTC.

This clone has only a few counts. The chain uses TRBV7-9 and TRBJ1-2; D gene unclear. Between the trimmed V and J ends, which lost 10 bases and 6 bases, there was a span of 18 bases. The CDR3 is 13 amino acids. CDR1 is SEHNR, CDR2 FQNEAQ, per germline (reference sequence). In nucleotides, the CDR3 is TGTGCCACCGTGCCTAACCCGTTAAATGGCTACACCTTC. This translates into CATVPNPLNGYTF.

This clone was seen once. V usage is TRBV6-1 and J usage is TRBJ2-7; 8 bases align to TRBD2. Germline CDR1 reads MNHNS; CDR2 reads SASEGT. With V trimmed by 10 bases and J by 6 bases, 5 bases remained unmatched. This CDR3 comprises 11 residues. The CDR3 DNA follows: TGTGCCACGGGGGGGAGGACCGAGCAGTACTTC. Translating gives CATGGRTEQYF.

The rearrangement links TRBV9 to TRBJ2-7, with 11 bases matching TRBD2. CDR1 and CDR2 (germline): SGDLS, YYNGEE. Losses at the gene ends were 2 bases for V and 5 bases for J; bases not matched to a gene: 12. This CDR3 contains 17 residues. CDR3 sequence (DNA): TGTGCCAGCAGCGTTTTCCCTCTAGCGGGGGGCAGGAACGAGCAGTACTTC. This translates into CASSVFPLAGGRNEQYF.

Here the CDR3 DNA reads TGTGCCAGCAGCTCCCCACTTAGGGGAAACACCATATATTTT. Its translation is CASSSPLRGNTIYF. The chain links TRBV11-2 to TRBJ1-3; D gene ambiguous. This CDR3 has 14 amino acids. The germline V and J ends were trimmed by 4 bases and 4 bases, with 11 bases remaining between them. Per the germline V gene, CDR1 is SGHAT and CDR2 is FQNNGV.

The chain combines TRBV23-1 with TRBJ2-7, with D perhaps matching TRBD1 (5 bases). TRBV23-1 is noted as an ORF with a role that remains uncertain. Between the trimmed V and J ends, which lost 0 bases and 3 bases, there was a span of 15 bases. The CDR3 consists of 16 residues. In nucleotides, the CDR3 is TGCGCCAGCAGTCAATCCAAAGACAGCCATCACTACGAGCAGTACTTC. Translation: CASSQSKDSHHYEQYF.

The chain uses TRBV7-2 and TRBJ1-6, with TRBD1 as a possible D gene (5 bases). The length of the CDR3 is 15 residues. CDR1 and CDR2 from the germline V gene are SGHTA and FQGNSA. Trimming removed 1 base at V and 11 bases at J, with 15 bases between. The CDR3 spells CASSLGWGLVAPLHF. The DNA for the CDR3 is TGTGCCAGCAGCTTAGGTTGGGGCCTTGTTGCACCCCTCCACTTT.

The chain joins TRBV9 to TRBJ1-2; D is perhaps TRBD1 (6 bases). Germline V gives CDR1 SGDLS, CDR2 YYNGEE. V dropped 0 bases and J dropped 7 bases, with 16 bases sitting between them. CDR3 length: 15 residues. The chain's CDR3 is CASSVATGTIGGYTF. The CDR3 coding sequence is TGTGCCAGCAGCGTAGCGACAGGAACTATAGGTGGCTACACCTTC.

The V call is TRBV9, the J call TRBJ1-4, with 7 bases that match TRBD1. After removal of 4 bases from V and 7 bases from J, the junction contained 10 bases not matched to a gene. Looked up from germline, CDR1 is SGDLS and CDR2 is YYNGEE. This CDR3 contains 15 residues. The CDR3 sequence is CASSSWQGESEKLFF. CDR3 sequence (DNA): TGTGCCAGCAGCAGCTGGCAGGGGGAGAGTGAAAAACTGTTTTTT. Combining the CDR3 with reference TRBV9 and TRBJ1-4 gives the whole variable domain DSGVTQTPKHLITATGQRVTLRCSPRSGDLSVYWYQQSLDQGLQFLIQYYNGEERAKGNILERFSAQQFPDLHSELNLSSLELGDSALYFCASSSWQGESEKLFFGSGTQLSVL.

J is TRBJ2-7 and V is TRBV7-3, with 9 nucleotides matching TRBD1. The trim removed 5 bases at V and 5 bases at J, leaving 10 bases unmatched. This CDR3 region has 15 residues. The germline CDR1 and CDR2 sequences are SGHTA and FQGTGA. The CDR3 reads CASSAAGTGINEQYF. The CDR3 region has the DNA TGTGCCAGCAGCGCAGCCGGGACAGGGATCAACGAGCAGTACTTC.

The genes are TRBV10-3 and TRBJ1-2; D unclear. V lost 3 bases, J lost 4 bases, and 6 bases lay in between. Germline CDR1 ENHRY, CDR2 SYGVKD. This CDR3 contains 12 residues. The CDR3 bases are TGTGCCATCAGTGAACTGACCTATGGCTACACCTTC. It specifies CAISELTYGYTF.

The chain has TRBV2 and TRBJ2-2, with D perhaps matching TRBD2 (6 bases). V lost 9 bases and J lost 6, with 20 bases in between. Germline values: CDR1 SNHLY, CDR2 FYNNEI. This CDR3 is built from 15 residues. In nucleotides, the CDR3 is TGTGCCAGTCTCAAACCGGGACTCCTATCCGGGGAGCTGTTTTTT. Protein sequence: CASLKPGLLSGELFF. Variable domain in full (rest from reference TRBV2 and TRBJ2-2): EPEVTQTPSHQVTQMGQEVILRCVPISNHLYFYWYRQILGQKVEFLVSFYNNEISEKSEIFDDQFSVERPDGSNFTLKIRSTKLEDSAMYFCASLKPGLLSGELFFGEGSRLTVL.